This T cell receptor beta chain was captured in a study of vaccination effects on CD4 cells after COVID-19. The CDR3 runs to 14 residues. Germline V lookup: CDR1 SGHTA, CDR2 FQGNSA. The culture ran for about 11 days, and then CD4+ T cells were isolated. Either the BNT162b2 or mRNA-1273 vaccine was given to participants in two doses. Data came from immunoSEQ multiplex PCR; TCRdb stores just in-frame clones and leaves some out. This sample has 70,000 or so clones, with 65% to 80% found just once. A word on this clone: The target antigen is unknown. The germline gene is not matched at one end of the junction; a read error may be the cause.

The rearrangement uses TRBV7-2 and TRBJ2-3; D might be TRBD1 (6 bases). Sequenced here: CD4+ T cells from PBMCs cultured without peptide, sampled after COVID-19 vaccination. The TCR was taken from a human donor who received a COVID-19 vaccine. Here the CDR3 reads CASSVARGADTQYF. The CDR3 region has the DNA TGTGCCAGCAGCGTAGCCAGGGGAGCAGATACGCAGTATTTT.